These 2 T cell receptor beta chains originate from one sample sequenced in a study of T cells after yellow fever vaccination. From the 5' RACE reads, TCRdb called clonotypes with MiXCR, one entry per CDR3 protein. The sample consists of 50,000 or so distinct CDR3 sequences, approximately 7% of them appearing once. Sequenced here: CD8+ T cells sorted from PBMCs, sampled on the day of the first yellow fever vaccination. These receptor sequences come from a young man who received the YFV17D yellow fever vaccine.

This clonotype was seen at least ten times. V and J are TRBV7-9 and TRBJ2-7, with TRBD1 identical over 9 bases. The germline V gene encodes CDR1 SEHNR and CDR2 FQNEAQ (reference sequence). The V segment lost 5 bases and the J segment 5 bases; nucleotides outside the gene matches: 13. The CDR3 has 16 amino acids. The CDR3, as DNA: TGTGCCAGCAGCCCGACAGGGGGAAGTCAGTTGGACGAGCAGTACTTC. Its translation is CASSPTGGSQLDEQYF. Drawing the rest from reference TRBV7-9 and TRBJ2-7, the complete variable domain is DTGVSQNPRHKITKRGQNVTFRCDPISEHNRLYWYRQTLGQGPEFLTYFQNEAQLEKSRLLSDRFSAERPKGSFSTLEIQRTEQGDSAMYLCASSPTGGSQLDEQYFGPGTRLTVT.

This clonotype was counted many times. The chain joins TRBV3-1 to TRBJ2-7; D is possibly TRBD1 (6 bases). Germline CDR1 and CDR2: LGHDT and YNNKEL (reference sequence). Trimming took 1 base from V and 5 from J, leaving 9 bases between them. The CDR3 is 13 amino acids. The CDR3 bases are TGTGCCAGCAGCCAAGGGACAGTGCACGAGCAGTACGTC. Translating gives CASSQGTVHEQYV.